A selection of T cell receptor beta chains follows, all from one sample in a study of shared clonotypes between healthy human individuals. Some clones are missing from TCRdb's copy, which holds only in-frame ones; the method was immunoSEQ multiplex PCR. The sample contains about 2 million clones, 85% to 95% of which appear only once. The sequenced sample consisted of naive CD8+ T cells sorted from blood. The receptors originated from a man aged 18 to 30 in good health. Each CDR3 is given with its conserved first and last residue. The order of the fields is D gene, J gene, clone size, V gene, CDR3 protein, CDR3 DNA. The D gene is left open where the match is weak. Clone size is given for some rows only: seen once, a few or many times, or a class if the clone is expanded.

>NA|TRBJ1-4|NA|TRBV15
CATSPLGSFEKLFF
TGTGCCACCAGCCCACTGGGATCTTTCGAAAAACTGTTTTTT
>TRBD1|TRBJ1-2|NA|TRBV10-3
CAISYPGQGWDYGYTF
TGTGCCATCAGTTATCCGGGACAGGGGTGGGACTATGGCTACACCTTC
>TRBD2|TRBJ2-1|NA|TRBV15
CATSPGLAGNEQFF
TGTGCCACCAGCCCCGGACTAGCGGGCAATGAGCAGTTCTTC
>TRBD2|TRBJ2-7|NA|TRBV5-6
CASSYDSGTSGGRSYEQYF
TGTGCCAGCAGTTATGACTCCGGGACTAGCGGGGGCCGCTCCTACGAGCAGTACTTC
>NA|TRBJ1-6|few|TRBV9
CASSVGGGTPLHF
TGTGCCAGCAGCGTAGGCGGAGGAACACCCCTCCACTTT
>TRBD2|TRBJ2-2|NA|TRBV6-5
CASSYSGEGTGELFF
TGTGCCAGCAGTTACTCGGGGGAGGGTACCGGGGAGCTGTTTTTT
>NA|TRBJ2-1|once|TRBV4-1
CASSHAAVGNEQFF
TGCGCCAGCAGCCACGCGGCCGTGGGGAATGAGCAGTTCTTC
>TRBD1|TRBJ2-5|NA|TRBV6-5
CASSYVGTEETQYF
TGTGCCAGCAGTTATGTTGGGACAGAAGAGACCCAGTACTTC
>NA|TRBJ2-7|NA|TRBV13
CASSLDGAPEQYF
TGTGCCAGCAGCCTCGACGGAGCACCCGAGCAGTACTTC
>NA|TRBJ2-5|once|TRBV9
CASSVWLDETQYF
TGTGCCAGCAGCGTTTGGCTAGACGAGACCCAGTACTTC
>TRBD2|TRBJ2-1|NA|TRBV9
CASSAPAGGNEQFF
TGTGCCAGCAGCGCTCCGGCGGGAGGCAATGAGCAGTTCTTC
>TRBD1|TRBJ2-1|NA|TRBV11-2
CASSYLLPQGGYNEQFF
TGTGCCAGCAGCTACCTCCTCCCACAGGGGGGATACAATGAGCAGTTCTTC
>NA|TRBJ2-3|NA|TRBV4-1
CASSLGDTQYF
TGCGCCAGCAGTCTCGGGGATACGCAGTATTTT
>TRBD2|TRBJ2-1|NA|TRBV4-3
CASSQEWSSGSYNEQFF
TGCGCCAGCAGCCAGGAGTGGTCTAGCGGCTCCTACAATGAGCAGTTCTTC
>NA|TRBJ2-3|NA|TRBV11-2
CASGGGRTDTQYF
TGTGCCAGCGGGGGGGGCCGGACAGATACGCAGTATTTT
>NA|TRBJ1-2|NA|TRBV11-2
CASSLAGSGYTF
TGTGCCAGCAGCTTAGCAGGGAGCGGCTACACCTTC
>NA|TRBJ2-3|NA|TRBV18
CASSPQGHLKDYEDTQYF
TGTGCCAGCTCACCACAAGGACACCTTAAAGACTACGAGGATACGCAGTATTTT
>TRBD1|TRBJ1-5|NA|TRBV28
CASSPISPAQGDQPQHF
TGTGCCAGCAGTCCAATATCGCCTGCACAGGGGGATCAGCCCCAGCATTTT
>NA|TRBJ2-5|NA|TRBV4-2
CASSQEFSGLQETQYF
TGTGCCAGCAGCCAAGAGTTTTCGGGGTTACAAGAGACCCAGTACTTC
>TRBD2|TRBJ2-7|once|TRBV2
CASLAGGYEQYF
TGTGCCAGCCTAGCGGGAGGATACGAGCAGTACTTC
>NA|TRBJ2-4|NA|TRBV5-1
CASSLGSATKNIQYF
TGCGCCAGCAGCTTGGGATCTGCTACCAAAAACATTCAGTACTTC
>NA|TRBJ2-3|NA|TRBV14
CASSLRTRAQYF
TGTGCCAGCAGCCTTAGGACGCGTGCGCAGTATTTT
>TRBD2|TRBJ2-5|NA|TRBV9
CASSSFGLAGETQYF
TGTGCCAGCAGCTCTTTCGGACTAGCGGGAGAGACCCAGTACTTC
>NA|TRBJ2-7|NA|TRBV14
CASSQGKGSYEQYF
TGTGCCAGCAGCCAGGGTAAGGGTTCCTACGAGCAGTACTTC
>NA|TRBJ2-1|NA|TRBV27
CASGGAPYNEQFF
TGTGCCAGCGGCGGGGCCCCCTACAATGAGCAGTTCTTC
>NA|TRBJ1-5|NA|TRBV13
CASSQRDNFNQPQHF
TGTGCCAGCAGCCAACGGGACAACTTCAATCAGCCCCAGCATTTT
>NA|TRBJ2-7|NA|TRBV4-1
CASSQEGAGYPYEQYF
TGCGCCAGCAGCCAAGAAGGAGCGGGTTACCCCTACGAGCAGTACTTC
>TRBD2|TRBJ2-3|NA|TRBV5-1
CASSLTGLAASTDTQYF
TGCGCCAGCAGCTTGACCGGACTAGCGGCTAGCACAGATACGCAGTATTTT
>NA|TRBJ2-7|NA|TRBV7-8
CASSLAAVNSYEQYF
TGTGCCAGCAGCTTAGCCGCGGTCAACTCCTACGAGCAGTACTTC
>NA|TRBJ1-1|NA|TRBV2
CASSEMVNTEAFF
TGTGCCAGCAGTGAGATGGTGAACACTGAAGCTTTCTTT
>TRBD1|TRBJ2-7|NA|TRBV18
CASSPGQGAYEQYF
TGTGCCAGCTCACCGGGTCAGGGGGCCTACGAGCAGTACTTC
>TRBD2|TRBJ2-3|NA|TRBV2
CASSGGLAGYTDTQYF
TGTGCCAGCAGTGGGGGGCTAGCGGGGTACACAGATACGCAGTATTTT
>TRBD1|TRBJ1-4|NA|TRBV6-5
CASRERTGPNEKLFF
TGTGCCAGCAGGGAGCGGACAGGGCCTAATGAAAAACTGTTTTTT
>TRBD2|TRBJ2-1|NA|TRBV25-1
CASSERGVLAGGYNEQFF
TGTGCCAGCAGTGAAAGGGGAGTACTAGCGGGAGGGTACAATGAGCAGTTCTTC
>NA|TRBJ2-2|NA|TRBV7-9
CASSLPGEHTGELFF
TGTGCCAGCAGCCTCCCAGGGGAGCACACCGGGGAGCTGTTTTTT
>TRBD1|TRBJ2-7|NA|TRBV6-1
CASSEWIGTGDGEQYF
TGTGCCAGCAGTGAATGGATAGGGACAGGGGACGGCGAGCAGTACTTC
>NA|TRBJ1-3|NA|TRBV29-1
CSVVGISSGNTIYF
TGCAGCGTTGTGGGGATTAGCTCTGGAAACACCATATATTTT
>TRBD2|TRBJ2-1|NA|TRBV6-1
CASSASGGDSYNEQFF
TGTGCCAGCAGTGCCTCGGGAGGGGACTCCTACAATGAGCAGTTCTTC
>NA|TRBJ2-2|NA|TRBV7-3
CASSRTGITGELFF
TGTGCCAGCAGTCGAACAGGGATCACCGGGGAGCTGTTTTTT
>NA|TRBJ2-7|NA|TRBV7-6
CASSSHPGEGAYEQYF
TGTGCCAGCAGCTCGCATCCAGGGGAGGGAGCCTACGAGCAGTACTTC
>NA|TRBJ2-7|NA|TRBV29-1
CSEPNVGLMAYEQYF
TGCAGCGAGCCAAACGTGGGGTTGATGGCCTACGAGCAGTACTTC
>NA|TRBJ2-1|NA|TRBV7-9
CASSSQYNEQFF
TGTGCCAGCAGCTCTCAATACAATGAGCAGTTCTTC
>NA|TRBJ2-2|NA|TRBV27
CASSLSLDEAGELFF
TGTGCCAGCAGTTTATCCCTGGACGAGGCCGGGGAGCTGTTTTTT
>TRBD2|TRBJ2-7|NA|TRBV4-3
CASSQDVGGGDEQYF
TGCGCCAGCAGCCAAGATGTTGGGGGAGGGGACGAGCAGTACTTC
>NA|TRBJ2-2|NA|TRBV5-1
CASSLATKGVVGAGELFF
TGCGCCAGCAGCTTGGCCACCAAGGGGGTGGTTGGCGCCGGGGAGCTGTTTTTT